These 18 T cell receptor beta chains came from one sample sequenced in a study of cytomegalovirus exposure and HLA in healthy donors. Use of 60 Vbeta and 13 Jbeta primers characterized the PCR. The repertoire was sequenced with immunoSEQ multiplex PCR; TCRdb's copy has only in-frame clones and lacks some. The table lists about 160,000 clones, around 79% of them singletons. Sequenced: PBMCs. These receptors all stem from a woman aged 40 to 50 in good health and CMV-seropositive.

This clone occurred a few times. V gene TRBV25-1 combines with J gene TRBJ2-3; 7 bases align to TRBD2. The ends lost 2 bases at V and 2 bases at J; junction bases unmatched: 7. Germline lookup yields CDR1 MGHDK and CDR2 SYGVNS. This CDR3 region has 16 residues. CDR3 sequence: CASSEGGRAATDTQYF. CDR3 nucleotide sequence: TGTGCCAGCAGTGAAGGGGGGAGGGCCGCCACAGATACGCAGTATTTT.

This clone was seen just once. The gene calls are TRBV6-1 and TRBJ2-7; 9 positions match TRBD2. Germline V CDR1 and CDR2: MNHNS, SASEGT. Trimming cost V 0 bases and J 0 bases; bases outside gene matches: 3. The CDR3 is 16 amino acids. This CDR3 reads CASSEATSGVSYEQYF. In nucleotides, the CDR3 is TGTGCCAGCAGTGAAGCGACTAGCGGAGTCTCCTACGAGCAGTACTTC.

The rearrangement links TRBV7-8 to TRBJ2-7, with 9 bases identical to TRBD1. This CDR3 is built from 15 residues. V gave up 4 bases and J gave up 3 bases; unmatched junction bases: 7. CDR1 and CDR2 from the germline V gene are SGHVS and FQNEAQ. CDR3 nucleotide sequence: TGTGCCAGCAGCTCGGGGACAGGGTGGGTCTACGAGCAGTACTTC. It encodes CASSSGTGWVYEQYF.

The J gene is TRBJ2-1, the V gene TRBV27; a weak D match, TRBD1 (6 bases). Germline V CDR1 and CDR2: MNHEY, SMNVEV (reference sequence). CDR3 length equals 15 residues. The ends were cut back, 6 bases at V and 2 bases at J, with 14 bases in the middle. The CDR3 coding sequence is TGTGCCAGCAGCCCAGGGGAATTCACCTACAATGAGCAGTTCTTC. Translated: CASSPGEFTYNEQFF.

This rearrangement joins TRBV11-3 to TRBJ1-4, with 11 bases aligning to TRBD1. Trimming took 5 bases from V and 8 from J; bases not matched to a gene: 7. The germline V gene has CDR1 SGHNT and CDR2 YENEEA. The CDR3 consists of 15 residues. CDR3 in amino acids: CASSTGQGAREKLFF. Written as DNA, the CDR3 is TGTGCCAGCAGCACCGGACAGGGGGCGCGGGAAAAACTGTTTTTT.

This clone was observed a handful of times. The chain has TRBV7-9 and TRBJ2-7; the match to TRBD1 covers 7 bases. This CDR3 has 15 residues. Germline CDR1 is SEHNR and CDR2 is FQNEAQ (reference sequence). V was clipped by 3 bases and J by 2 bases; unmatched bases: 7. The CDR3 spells CASSFPGQLPYEQYF. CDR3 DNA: TGTGCCAGCAGCTTTCCGGGACAGCTCCCCTACGAGCAGTACTTC.

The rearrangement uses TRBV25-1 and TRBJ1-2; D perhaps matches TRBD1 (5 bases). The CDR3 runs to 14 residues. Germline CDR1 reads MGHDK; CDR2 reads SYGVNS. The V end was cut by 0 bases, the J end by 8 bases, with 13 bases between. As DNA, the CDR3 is TGTGCCAGCAGTGAATACAGGGATCTGGGGGGCTACACCTTC. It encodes CASSEYRDLGGYTF.

The CDR3 is CASSRDRRETQYF. CDR3 sequence (DNA): TGTGCCAGTAGTAGGGACAGGAGGGAGACCCAGTACTTC. This chain links TRBV19 with TRBJ2-5; TRBD1 agrees at 8 bases. CDR1 and CDR2 from the germline V gene are LNHDA and SQIVND (reference sequence). J gave up 5 bases and V 4 bases, and 3 bases lay outside the gene matches. This CDR3 contains 13 residues.

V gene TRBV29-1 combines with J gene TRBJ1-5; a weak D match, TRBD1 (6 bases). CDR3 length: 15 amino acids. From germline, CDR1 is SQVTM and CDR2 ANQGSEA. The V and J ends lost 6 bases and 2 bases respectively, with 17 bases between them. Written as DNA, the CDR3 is TGCAGCGTAACAGGGCCGGGGACCGGCAATCAGCCCCAGCATTTT. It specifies CSVTGPGTGNQPQHF.

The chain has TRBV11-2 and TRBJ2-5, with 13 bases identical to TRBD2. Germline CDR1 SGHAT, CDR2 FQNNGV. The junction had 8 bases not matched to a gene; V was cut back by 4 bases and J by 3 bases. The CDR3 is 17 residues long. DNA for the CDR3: TGTGCCAGCAGCTCGAGGACTAGCGGGGGCCGTAAAGAGACCCAGTACTTC. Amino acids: CASSSRTSGGRKETQYF.

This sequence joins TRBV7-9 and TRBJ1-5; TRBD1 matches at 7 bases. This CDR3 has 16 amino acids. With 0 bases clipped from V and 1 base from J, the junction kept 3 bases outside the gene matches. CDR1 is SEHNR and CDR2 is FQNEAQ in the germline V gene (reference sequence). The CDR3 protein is CASSLALGQSNQPQHF. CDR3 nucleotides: TGTGCCAGCAGCTTAGCCCTGGGACAGAGCAATCAGCCCCAGCATTTT.

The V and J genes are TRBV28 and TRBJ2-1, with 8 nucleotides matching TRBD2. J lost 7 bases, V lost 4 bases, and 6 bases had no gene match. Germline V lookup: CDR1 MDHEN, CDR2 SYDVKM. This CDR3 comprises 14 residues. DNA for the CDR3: TGTGCCAGCAGTTCGGGAGGGACGACAAATGAGCAGTTCTTC. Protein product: CASSSGGTTNEQFF.

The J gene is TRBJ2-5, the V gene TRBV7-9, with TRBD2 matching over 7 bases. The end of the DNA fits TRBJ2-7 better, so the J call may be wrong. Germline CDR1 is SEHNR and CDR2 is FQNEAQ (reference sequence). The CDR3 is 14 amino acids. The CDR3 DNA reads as TGTGCCAGCGCGGATGGCGGGAGAGCCTACGAGCAGTACTTC. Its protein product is CASADGGRAYEQYF.

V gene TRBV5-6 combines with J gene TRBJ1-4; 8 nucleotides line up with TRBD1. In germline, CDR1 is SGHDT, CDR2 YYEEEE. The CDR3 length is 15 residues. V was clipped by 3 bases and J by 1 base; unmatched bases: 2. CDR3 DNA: TGTGCCAGCAGCTGGACAGGGCGAACTAATGAAAAACTGTTTTTT. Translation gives CASSWTGRTNEKLFF.

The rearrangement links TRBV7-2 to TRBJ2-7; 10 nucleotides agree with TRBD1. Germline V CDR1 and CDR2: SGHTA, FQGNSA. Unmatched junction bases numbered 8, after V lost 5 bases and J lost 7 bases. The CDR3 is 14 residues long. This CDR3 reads CASSPRQGAREQYF. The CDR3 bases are TGTGCCAGCAGCCCTCGACAGGGGGCTAGGGAGCAGTACTTC.

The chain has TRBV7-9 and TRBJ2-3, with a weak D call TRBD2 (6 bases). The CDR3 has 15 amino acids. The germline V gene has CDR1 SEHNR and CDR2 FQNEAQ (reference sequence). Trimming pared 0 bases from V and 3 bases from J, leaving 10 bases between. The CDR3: CASSLARRETDTQYF. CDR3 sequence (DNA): TGTGCCAGCAGCTTAGCACGACGGGAGACAGATACGCAGTATTTT. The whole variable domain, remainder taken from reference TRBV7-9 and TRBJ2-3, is DTGVSQNPRHKITKRGQNVTFRCDPISEHNRLYWYRQTLGQGPEFLTYFQNEAQLEKSRLLSDRFSAERPKGSFSTLEIQRTEQGDSAMYLCASSLARRETDTQYFGPGTRLTVL.

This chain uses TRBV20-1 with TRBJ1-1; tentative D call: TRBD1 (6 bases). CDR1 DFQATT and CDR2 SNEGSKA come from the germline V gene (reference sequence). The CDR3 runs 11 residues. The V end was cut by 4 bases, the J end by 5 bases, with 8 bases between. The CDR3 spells CSATQGTEAFF. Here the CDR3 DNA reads TGCAGTGCTACACAGGGAACTGAAGCTTTCTTT.

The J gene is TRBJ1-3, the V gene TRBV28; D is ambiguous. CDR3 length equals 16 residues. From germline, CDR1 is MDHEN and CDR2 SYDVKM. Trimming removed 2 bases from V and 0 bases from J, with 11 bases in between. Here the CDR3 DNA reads TGTGCCAGCAGTTTACGCTCCGGGAGCTCTGGAAACACCATATATTTT. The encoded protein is CASSLRSGSSGNTIYF.